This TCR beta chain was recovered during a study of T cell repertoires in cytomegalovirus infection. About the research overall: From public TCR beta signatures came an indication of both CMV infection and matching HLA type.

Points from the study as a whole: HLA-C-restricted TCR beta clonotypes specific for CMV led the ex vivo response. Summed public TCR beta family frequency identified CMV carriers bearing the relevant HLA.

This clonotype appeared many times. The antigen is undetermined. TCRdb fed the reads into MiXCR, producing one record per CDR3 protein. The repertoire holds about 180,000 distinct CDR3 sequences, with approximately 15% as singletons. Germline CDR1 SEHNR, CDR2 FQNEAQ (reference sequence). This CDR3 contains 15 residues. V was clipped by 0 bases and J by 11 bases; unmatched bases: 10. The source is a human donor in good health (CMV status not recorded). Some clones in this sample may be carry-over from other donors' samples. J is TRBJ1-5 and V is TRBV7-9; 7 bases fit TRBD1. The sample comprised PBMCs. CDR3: CASSLAEGATGAQHF. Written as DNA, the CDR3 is TGTGCCAGCAGCTTAGCAGAGGGGGCGACCGGGGCCCAGCATTTT.